This TCR beta chain was captured in a study of CD4 T cells in relation to SARS-CoV-2 and coronaviruses. Study information: Negative control cultures got HIV-1 Nef peptides or no peptide. Study findings and constraints: This crossreactivity analysis covered spike protein alone, no other viral proteins.

The unexposed donors gave CD4+ T cells in about 2011-2018, prior to COVID-19. CD4+ T cells were isolated from the cells after 10 days of culture. Cells permitting, SARS-CoV-2 S/N and four cold-coronavirus spikes were tested on unexposed-donor CD4+ T cells. Half the medium was replaced with IL-2 medium on days 3 and 7. Assay: immunoSEQ multiplex PCR; the TCRdb copy retains only in-frame clones and omits some. The sample consists of tens of thousands of clones, roughly 76% of them appearing once. In this sample, this clone turned up a few times. Its antigen is currently unknown. The CDR3 covers 12 residues. The V end was cut by 6 bases, the J end by 7 bases, with 9 bases between.

The source of this sequence is a human donor in good health. V is TRBV12-3 or TRBV12-4 and J is TRBJ2-2; no definite D call. Source material: CD4+ T cells from PBMCs, cultured in vitro. CDR3 protein: CASSTPHGELFF. DNA of the CDR3: TGTGCCAGCAGCACACCCCACGGGGAGCTGTTTTTT.